This TCR beta chain came from a study of cytomegalovirus exposure and HLA in healthy donors. Study-level results: In a later analysis, CMV-associated beta chains were mostly HLA-associated, it appeared.

CDR1 is MNHEY and CDR2 is SVGAGI in the germline V gene. The CDR3 runs to 13 residues. J gave up 6 bases and V 5 bases, and 7 bases lay outside the gene matches. The PCR contained 60 Vbeta and 13 Jbeta primers. Generated by immunoSEQ multiplex PCR, the TCRdb table keeps only in-frame clones and is missing some. The sample includes fewer than 110,000 clones, about 80% of them seen just once. As to this clone: Its specificity is not known.

Regarding donors, all were healthy bone marrow donors. The rearrangement links TRBV6-5 to TRBJ2-7; TRBD1 matches 7 bases. The receptor was isolated from a man in his forties in good health and CMV-seronegative. Sequences were obtained from PBMCs. This chain's CDR3 is CASSRQGRSEQYF. The CDR3 DNA follows: TGTGCCAGCAGTCGACAGGGCCGTAGCGAGCAGTACTTC.